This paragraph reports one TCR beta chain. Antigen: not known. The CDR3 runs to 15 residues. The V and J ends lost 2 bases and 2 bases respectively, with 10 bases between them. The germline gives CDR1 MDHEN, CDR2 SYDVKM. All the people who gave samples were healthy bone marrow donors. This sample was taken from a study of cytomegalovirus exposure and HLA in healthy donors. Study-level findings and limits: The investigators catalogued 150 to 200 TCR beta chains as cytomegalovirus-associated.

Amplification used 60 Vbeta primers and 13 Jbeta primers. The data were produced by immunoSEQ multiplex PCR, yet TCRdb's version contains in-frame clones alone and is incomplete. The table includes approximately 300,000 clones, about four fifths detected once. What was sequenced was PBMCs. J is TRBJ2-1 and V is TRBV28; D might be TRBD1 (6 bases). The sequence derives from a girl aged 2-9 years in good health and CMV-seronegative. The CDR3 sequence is CASSLPGTTYNEQFF. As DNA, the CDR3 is TGTGCCAGCAGTTTACCGGGGACAACCTACAATGAGCAGTTCTTC. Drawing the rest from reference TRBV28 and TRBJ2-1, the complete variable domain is DVKVTQSSRYLVKRTGEKVFLECVQDMDHENMFWYRQDPGLGLRLIYFSYDVKMKEKGDIPEGYSVSREKKERFSLILESASTNQTSMYLCASSLPGTTYNEQFFGPGTRLTVL.